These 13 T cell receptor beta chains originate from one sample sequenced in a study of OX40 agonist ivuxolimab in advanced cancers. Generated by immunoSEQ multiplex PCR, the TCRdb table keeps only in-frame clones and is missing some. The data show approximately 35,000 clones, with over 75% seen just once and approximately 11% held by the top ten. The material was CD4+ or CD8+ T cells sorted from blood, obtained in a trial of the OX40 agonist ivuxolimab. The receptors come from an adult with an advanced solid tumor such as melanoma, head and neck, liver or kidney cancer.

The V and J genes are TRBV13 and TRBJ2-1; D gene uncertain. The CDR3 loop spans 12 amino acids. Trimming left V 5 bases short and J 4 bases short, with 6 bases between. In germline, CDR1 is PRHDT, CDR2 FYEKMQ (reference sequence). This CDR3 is CASSPNYNEQFF. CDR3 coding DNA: TGTGCCAGCAGCCCTAATTACAATGAGCAGTTCTTC.

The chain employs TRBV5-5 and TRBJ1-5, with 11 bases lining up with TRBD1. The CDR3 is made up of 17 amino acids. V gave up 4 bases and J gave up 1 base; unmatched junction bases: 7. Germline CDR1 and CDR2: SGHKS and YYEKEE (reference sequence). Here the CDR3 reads CASSAGTGGSSNQPQHF. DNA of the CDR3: TGTGCCAGCAGCGCGGGGACAGGGGGGAGCAGCAATCAGCCCCAGCATTTT.

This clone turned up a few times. CDR3 DNA: TGTGCCAGCAGGATGGCAAGCAATCAGCCCCAGCATTTT. It is translated as CASRMASNQPQHF. The chain recombines TRBV6-5 with TRBJ1-5; D is uncertain. The CDR3 extends over 13 amino acids. Germline V CDR1 and CDR2: MNHEY, SVGAGI. The V end was cut by 6 bases, the J end by 1 base, with 7 bases between.

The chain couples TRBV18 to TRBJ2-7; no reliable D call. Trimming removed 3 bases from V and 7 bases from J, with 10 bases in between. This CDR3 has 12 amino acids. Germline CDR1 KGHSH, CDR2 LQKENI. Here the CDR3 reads CASSPTGWEQYF. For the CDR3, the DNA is TGTGCCAGCTCACCTACCGGGTGGGAGCAGTACTTC.

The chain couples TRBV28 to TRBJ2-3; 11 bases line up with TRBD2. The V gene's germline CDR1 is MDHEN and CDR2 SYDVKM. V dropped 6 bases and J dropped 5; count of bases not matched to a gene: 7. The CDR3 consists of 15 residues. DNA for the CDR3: TGTGCCAGCAGCGATAGCGGGGGGGCCGGAGATACGCAGTATTTT. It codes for CASSDSGGAGDTQYF.

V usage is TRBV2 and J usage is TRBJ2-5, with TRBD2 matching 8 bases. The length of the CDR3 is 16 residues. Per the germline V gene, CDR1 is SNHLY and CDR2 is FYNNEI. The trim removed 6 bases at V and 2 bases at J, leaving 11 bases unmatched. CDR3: CASRELTGTRQETQYF. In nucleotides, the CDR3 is TGTGCCAGCAGAGAACTTACCGGGACTAGGCAAGAGACCCAGTACTTC.

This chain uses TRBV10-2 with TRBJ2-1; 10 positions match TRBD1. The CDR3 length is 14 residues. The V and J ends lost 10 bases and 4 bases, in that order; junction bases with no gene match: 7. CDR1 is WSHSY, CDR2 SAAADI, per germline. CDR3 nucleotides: TGCGCCACCCGGGACAGGGGCTCATACAATGAGCAGTTCTTC. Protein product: CATRDRGSYNEQFF.

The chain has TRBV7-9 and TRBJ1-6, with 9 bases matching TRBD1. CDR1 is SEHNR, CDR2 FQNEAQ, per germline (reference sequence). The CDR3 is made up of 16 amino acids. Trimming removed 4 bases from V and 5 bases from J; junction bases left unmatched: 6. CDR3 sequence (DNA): TGTGCCAGCAGCTCAATTCGGGACAGGGATAATTCACCCCTCCACTTT. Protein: CASSSIRDRDNSPLHF.

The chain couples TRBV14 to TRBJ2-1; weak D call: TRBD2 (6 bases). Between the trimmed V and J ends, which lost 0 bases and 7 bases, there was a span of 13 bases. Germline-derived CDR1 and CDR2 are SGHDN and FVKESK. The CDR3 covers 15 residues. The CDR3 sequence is CASSQDSRAGNEQFF. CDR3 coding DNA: TGTGCCAGCAGCCAAGATTCTCGGGCGGGGAATGAGCAGTTCTTC. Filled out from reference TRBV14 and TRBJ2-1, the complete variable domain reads EAGVTQFPSHSVIEKGQTVTLRCDPISGHDNLYWYRRVMGKEIKFLLHFVKESKQDESGMPNNRFLAERTGGTYSTLKVQPAELEDSGVYFCASSQDSRAGNEQFFGPGTRLTVL.

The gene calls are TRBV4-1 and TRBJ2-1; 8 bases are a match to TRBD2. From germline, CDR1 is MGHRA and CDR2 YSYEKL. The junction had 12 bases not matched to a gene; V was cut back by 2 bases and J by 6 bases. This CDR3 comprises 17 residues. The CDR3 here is CASSQQVAGFIVNEQFF. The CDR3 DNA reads TGCGCCAGCAGCCAACAGGTAGCGGGGTTCATTGTCAATGAGCAGTTCTTC.

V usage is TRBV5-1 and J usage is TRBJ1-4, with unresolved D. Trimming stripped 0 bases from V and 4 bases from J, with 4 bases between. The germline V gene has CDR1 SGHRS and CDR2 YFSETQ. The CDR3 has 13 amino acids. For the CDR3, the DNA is TGCGCCAGCAGCTTGGACGGTAATGAAAAACTGTTTTTT. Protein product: CASSLDGNEKLFF.

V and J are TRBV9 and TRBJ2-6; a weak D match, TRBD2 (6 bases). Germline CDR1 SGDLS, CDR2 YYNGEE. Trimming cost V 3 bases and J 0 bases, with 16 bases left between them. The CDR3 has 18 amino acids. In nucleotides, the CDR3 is TGTGCCAGCAGCGGGGGGGAAACCTCATACTCTGGGGCCAACGTCCTGACTTTC. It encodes CASSGGETSYSGANVLTF.

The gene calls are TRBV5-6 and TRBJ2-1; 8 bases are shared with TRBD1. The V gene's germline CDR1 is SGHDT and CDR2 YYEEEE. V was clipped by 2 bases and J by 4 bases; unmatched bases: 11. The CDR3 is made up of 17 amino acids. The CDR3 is CASSLLSGTGVYNEQFF. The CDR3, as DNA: TGTGCCAGCAGCTTACTGTCTGGGACAGGCGTTTACAATGAGCAGTTCTTC.